This entry concerns a single T cell receptor (beta chain). Its antigen is unknown. The data originate from a study of blood T cells in healthy people across ages. Study-wide results and caveats: A roughly linear age-dependent decrease characterized TCR beta diversity per million T cells.

The V end lost 3 bases, the J end lost 2 bases, and 9 bases lay between the germline ends. The germline V gene encodes CDR1 KGHSH and CDR2 LQKENI. CDR3 size: 14 residues. It was with a sample-barcoded 5' primer and a J-beta primer mix that a second PCR of roughly 6 to 12 cycles was run. Every sample returned 3 million or more CDR3-containing paired-end reads. TCRdb used MiXCR to reprocess the 5' RACE reads, holding one entry per CDR3 protein. The table records around 750,000 distinct CDR3 sequences, 53% of them present only once. Sample: blood. The receptor comes from a man older than 75 in good health. The J gene is TRBJ2-3, the V gene TRBV18; D might be TRBD1 (5 bases). The CDR3 is CASSPDSTTDTQYF. The CDR3 DNA sequence: TGTGCCAGCTCACCCGACAGCACCACAGATACGCAGTATTTT.